What follows are 20 T cell receptor beta chains derived from one specimen sequenced in a study of beta chain features in type 1 diabetes. Study observations and caveats: In every one of the four CD4+ subsets, TCRB CDR3s were moderately but significantly shorter in Type 1 diabetes patients.

What these receptors recognize is not known. Expressed TCRB transcripts were sequenced, since all the RNA that had been isolated was reverse transcribed. The table came from immunoSEQ multiplex PCR; TCRdb's copy has only in-frame clones and leaves some out. Here the sample spans around 600,000 clones, roughly 12% being singletons. The sample consisted of naive CD4+ T cells from blood. The receptors derive from a man in his thirties or forties with type 1 diabetes.

This chain links TRBV4-3 with TRBJ1-5; TRBD1 is a possible D gene (6 bases). V dropped 1 base and J dropped 4 bases, with 14 bases sitting between them. The CDR3 totals 16 residues. The germline CDR1 and CDR2 sequences are LGHNA and YSLEER. The DNA of the CDR3 is TGCGCCAGCAGCCAAGGTATAGGGCAGGGGAATCAGCCCCAGCATTTT. Protein sequence: CASSQGIGQGNQPQHF.

The chain employs TRBV27 and TRBJ2-3; TRBD2 aligns across 11 bases. CDR3 length: 15 residues. Per germline, CDR1 MNHEY and CDR2 SMNVEV (reference sequence). The V and J ends lost 7 bases and 2 bases, in that order; junction bases with no gene match: 5. CDR3 sequence (DNA): TGTGCCAGCATTAGCGGGGGGGCCAACACAGATACGCAGTATTTT. The encoded protein is CASISGGANTDTQYF.

This clone came up a few times. The genes are TRBV5-1 and TRBJ2-4, with no clear D. V gave up 4 bases and J gave up 8 bases, with 22 bases separating them. The CDR3 is 16 residues long. Germline values: CDR1 SGHRS, CDR2 YFSETQ. This CDR3 reads CASSPGLVQSQDIQYF. The CDR3 DNA sequence: TGCGCCAGCAGCCCGGGCTTAGTACAGTCCCAGGACATTCAGTACTTC.

This clone was found a few times. J is TRBJ2-1 and V is TRBV19; TRBD2 agrees at 10 bases. The CDR3 length is 17 residues. Germline V gives CDR1 LNHDA, CDR2 SQIVND (reference sequence). After removal of 4 bases from V and 7 bases from J, the junction contained 13 bases not matched to a gene. CDR3 sequence reads: CASSTISSGGSWNEQFF. In nucleotides, the CDR3 is TGTGCCAGTAGTACAATCTCTAGCGGGGGCTCGTGGAATGAGCAGTTCTTC.

A few counts support this clone. This sample includes further DNA sequences coding for the same CDR3. The rearrangement uses TRBV18 and TRBJ2-7; 10 bases align to TRBD1. J lost 2 bases, V lost 6 bases, and 7 bases had no gene match. The CDR3 consists of 15 residues. From germline, CDR1 is KGHSH and CDR2 LQKENI. CDR3: CASSSGTGAPYEQYF. In DNA, the CDR3 is TGTGCCAGCTCCTCCGGGACAGGGGCTCCCTACGAGCAGTACTTC.

This clone was counted a few times. The chain uses TRBV7-9 and TRBJ2-7; D might be TRBD2 (6 bases). CDR3 length: 15 amino acids. Germline V gene sequence: CDR1 SEHNR, CDR2 FQNEAQ (reference sequence). V lost 5 bases and J 2 bases, leaving 16 bases between the germline ends. The CDR3 spells CASSPEGRRAYEQYF. In DNA form, the CDR3 reads TGTGCCAGCAGCCCAGAAGGGAGGAGGGCCTACGAGCAGTACTTC.

This clone was recorded a few times. The chain combines TRBV6-5 with TRBJ1-4, with D maybe TRBD1 (5 bases). The CDR3 is 16 residues long. Germline V lookup: CDR1 MNHEY, CDR2 SVGAGI. Trimming removed 2 bases from V and 8 bases from J, with 18 bases in between. CDR3: CASSYSRTRAGEKLFF. In DNA form, the CDR3 reads TGTGCCAGCAGTTACAGTCGGACAAGGGCCGGAGAAAAACTGTTTTTT.

J is TRBJ2-5 and V is TRBV6-5; D gene uncertain. Trimming shortened V by 4 bases and J by 5 bases, and 11 bases separated the two germline ends. Germline lookup yields CDR1 MNHEY and CDR2 SVGAGI. The CDR3 is made up of 13 amino acids. The CDR3 loop reads CASSLGGLETQYF. CDR3 coding DNA: TGTGCCAGCAGTTTGGGTGGTTTGGAGACCCAGTACTTC.

This sequence joins TRBV20-1 and TRBJ1-2, with D unclear. The V end lost 1 base, the J end lost 6 bases, and 6 bases lay between the germline ends. The CDR3 length is 11 residues. Germline assignment: CDR1 DFQATT and CDR2 SNEGSKA (reference sequence). The CDR3 region has the DNA TGCAGTGCTAGAGGGTGGGATGGCTACACCTTC. Its protein product is CSARGWDGYTF.

The chain carries TRBV5-4 and TRBJ2-2, with 8 bases aligning to TRBD2. The CDR3 totals 16 residues. V lost 4 bases and J lost 1; bases outside the gene matches: 6. Per germline, CDR1 SGHNT and CDR2 YYREEE (reference sequence). As DNA, the CDR3 is TGTGCCAGCAGCCTGGGACTAGGGGTGAACACCGGGGAGCTGTTTTTT. Its translation: CASSLGLGVNTGELFF. The entire variable domain, with the rest obtained from reference TRBV5-4 and TRBJ2-2, is as follows: ETGVTQSPTHLIKTRGQQVTLRCSSQSGHNTVSWYQQALGQGPQFIFQYYREEENGRGNFPPRFSGLQFPNYSSELNVNALELDDSALYLCASSLGLGVNTGELFFGEGSRLTVL.

This clone has a handful of counts. The chain employs TRBV19 and TRBJ2-7, with D unclear. Trimming pared 0 bases from V and 3 bases from J, leaving 12 bases between. The CDR3 extends over 15 amino acids. CDR1 and CDR2 (germline): LNHDA, SQIVND (reference sequence). CDR3 residues: CASSIDLQPNYEQYF. In DNA form, the CDR3 reads TGTGCCAGTAGTATAGATCTCCAGCCAAACTACGAGCAGTACTTC.

This clone appeared a few times. The rearrangement links TRBV5-1 to TRBJ1-1, with D unresolved. CDR1 is SGHRS and CDR2 is YFSETQ in the germline V gene. V was shortened by 0 bases and J by 1 base, with 4 bases between the two germline ends. CDR3 length: 13 amino acids. Here the CDR3 reads CASSLAPNTEAFF. The CDR3 DNA is TGCGCCAGCAGCTTGGCCCCGAACACTGAAGCTTTCTTT. Drawing the rest from reference TRBV5-1 and TRBJ1-1, the complete variable domain is KAGVTQTPRYLIKTRGQQVTLSCSPISGHRSVSWYQQTPGQGLQFLFEYFSETQRNKGNFPGRFSGRQFSNSRSEMNVSTLELGDSALYLCASSLAPNTEAFFGQGTRLTVV.

The V gene is TRBV9, the J gene TRBJ2-1; 8 bases fit TRBD2. The germline CDR1 and CDR2 sequences are SGDLS and YYNGEE. The CDR3 has 15 amino acids. Trimming took 4 bases from V and 4 from J; bases not matched to a gene: 7. The CDR3 bases are TGTGCCAGCAGCCTAGCCGGGACTAGATACAATGAGCAGTTCTTC. This translates into CASSLAGTRYNEQFF.

This clone came up a few times. V gene TRBV6-5 combines with J gene TRBJ2-7, with 8 positions matching TRBD1. V dropped 5 bases and J dropped 3; count of bases not matched to a gene: 6. Germline V gene data show CDR1 as MNHEY and CDR2 as SVGAGI. The CDR3 covers 14 residues. In nucleotides, the CDR3 is TGTGCCAGCAGTACTCGGACAGGGAACTACGAGCAGTACTTC. This sequence encodes CASSTRTGNYEQYF.

The table lists this clone with a few counts. The rearrangement uses TRBV19 and TRBJ2-3; 8 bases match TRBD1. The CDR3 is 14 residues long. Germline CDR1 is LNHDA and CDR2 is SQIVND (reference sequence). J was trimmed by 3 bases and V by 7 bases; bases with no gene match: 6. CDR3: CASTQDRATDTQYF. The CDR3 DNA sequence: TGTGCCAGTACACAGGACAGGGCTACAGATACGCAGTATTTT.

Note on this clone: The sample holds other DNA sequences that translate to the same CDR3. The chain recombines TRBV20-1 with TRBJ2-5; D unresolved. The CDR3 length is 10 residues. The ends were cut back, 6 bases at V and 2 bases at J, with 4 bases in the middle. The V gene's germline CDR1 is DFQATT and CDR2 SNEGSKA (reference sequence). The CDR3 here is CSARQETQYF. The CDR3 nucleotides read TGCAGTGCGCGGCAAGAGACCCAGTACTTC.

The chain recombines TRBV7-9 with TRBJ1-5; D remains ambiguous. The CDR3 runs to 14 residues. Per germline, CDR1 SEHNR and CDR2 FQNEAQ (reference sequence). The germline V and J ends were trimmed by 8 bases and 0 bases, with 11 bases remaining between them. CDR3 residues: CASSGGLSNQPQHF. The CDR3, as DNA: TGTGCCAGCTCGGGAGGGCTTAGCAATCAGCCCCAGCATTTT.

This clone was detected only a few times. V and J are TRBV5-6 and TRBJ2-6; D remains ambiguous. Germline CDR1 is SGHDT and CDR2 is YYEEEE. V was clipped by 0 bases and J by 4 bases, with 11 bases between them. The CDR3 runs to 16 residues. The CDR3 loop reads CASSLVGGDGANVLTF. The CDR3 nucleotides read TGTGCCAGCAGCTTGGTGGGCGGTGACGGGGCCAACGTCCTGACTTTC.

V and J are TRBV29-1 and TRBJ1-2, with a possible D match to TRBD1 (6 bases). Trimming pared 7 bases from V and 6 bases from J, leaving 18 bases between. This CDR3 has 13 residues. Germline V gene data show CDR1 as SQVTM and CDR2 as ANQGSEA. DNA of the CDR3: TGCAGCGCACGTCGGACAGTTCTTGATGGCTACACCTTC. Protein product: CSARRTVLDGYTF.

This clone has a handful of counts. Other DNA sequences of this sample code for an identical CDR3. The V gene is TRBV5-1, the J gene TRBJ2-6; 7 bases agree with TRBD1. The trim removed 0 bases at V and 4 bases at J, leaving 4 bases unmatched. The CDR3 has 16 residues. CDR1 SGHRS and CDR2 YFSETQ come from the germline V gene. The CDR3 is CASSLGQGSGANVLTF. The CDR3 DNA reads TGCGCCAGCAGCTTGGGACAGGGCTCCGGGGCCAACGTCCTGACTTTC.